Below, 31 T cell receptor beta chains from the same sample are listed, as sequenced in a study of T cells in Graves' hyperthyroidism and ophthalmopathy. The source material, RNA transcripts, was used to amplify TCR beta CDR3 regions. During a first-round RT-PCR of the TCR CDR3, the HTBI primer set was used. Each CDR3 protein is one row after TCRdb ran MiXCR on the multiplex PCR reads. The sample has some 770,000 distinct CDR3 sequences, about a sixth seen once. Sequenced sample: blood. All receptors derive from a man between 18 and 35 years old with Graves' hyperthyroidism.

This clonotype came up a few times. The chain employs TRBV3-1 and TRBJ1-2, with a tentative D call TRBD1 (5 bases). The CDR3 is 14 amino acids. Germline V lookup: CDR1 LGHDT, CDR2 YNNKEL (reference sequence). Trimming removed 0 bases at V and 7 bases at J, with 12 bases between. The CDR3 bases are TGTGCCAGCAGCCAAGATGGGGGAACCAGTGGCTACACCTTC. It specifies CASSQDGGTSGYTF.

This clonotype was seen repeatedly, ten times or more. The chain has TRBV25-1 and TRBJ2-5; D is unresolved. The CDR3 spans 15 residues. Germline-derived CDR1 and CDR2 are MGHDK and SYGVNS. V dropped 1 base and J dropped 2 bases, with 11 bases sitting between them. The CDR3 region is CASSEWLWGQETQYF. CDR3 coding DNA: TGTGCCAGCAGTGAATGGCTCTGGGGACAAGAGACCCAGTACTTC.

This clonotype turned up a few times. This rearrangement joins TRBV6-2 or TRBV6-3 to TRBJ1-4; maybe TRBD1 (5 bases). Germline V gene lookup returns CDR1 MNHEY and CDR2 SVGEGT. V lost 6 bases and J lost 0, with 14 bases in between. CDR3 length: 16 residues. Written as DNA, the CDR3 is TGTGCCAGCAGACAGGCAACGGCGGCAACTAATGAAAAACTGTTTTTT. Translation: CASRQATAATNEKLFF.

This clonotype was observed a few times. The chain links TRBV10-3 to TRBJ2-3, with unresolved D. V lost 3 bases, J lost 0 bases, and 10 bases lay in between. The germline V gene encodes CDR1 ENHRY and CDR2 SYGVKD. This CDR3 region has 15 residues. The DNA of the CDR3 is TGTGCCATCAGTGACTCTTGGGGTAGCACAGATACGCAGTATTTT. Translation: CAISDSWGSTDTQYF.

This clonotype was observed a handful of times. V gene TRBV12-3 or TRBV12-4 combines with J gene TRBJ1-1; the D gene is possibly TRBD1 (5 bases). V was pared by 10 bases and J by 4 bases, with 16 bases between. The CDR3 has 13 amino acids. CDR3 in DNA: TGTGCCAACGTTGTGGGGGATGGCACTGAAGCTTTCTTT. It translates to CANVVGDGTEAFF.

This clonotype has at least ten counts. The rearrangement links TRBV18 to TRBJ2-2, with D hard to call. V was shortened by 5 bases and J by 4 bases, with 11 bases between the two germline ends. The CDR3 consists of 14 residues. Germline CDR1 and CDR2: KGHSH and LQKENI. CDR3 in DNA: TGTGCCAGCTCATTCAGGACGGGCACCGGGGAGCTGTTTTTT. It is translated as CASSFRTGTGELFF. The complete variable domain, with remaining parts taken from reference TRBV18 and TRBJ2-2, reads NAGVMQNPRHLVRRRGQEARLRCSPMKGHSHVYWYRQLPEEGLKFMVYLQKENIIDESGMPKERFSAEFPKEGPSILRIQQVVRGDSAAYFCASSFRTGTGELFFGEGSRLTVL.

This clonotype occurred many times. The chain couples TRBV11-3 to TRBJ1-1, with no clear D. From germline, CDR1 is SGHNT and CDR2 YENEEA. CDR3 length: 11 amino acids. The ends were cut back, 4 bases at V and 3 bases at J, with 3 bases in the middle. CDR3: CASSWDTEAFF. The CDR3 DNA is TGTGCCAGCAGCTGGGACACTGAAGCTTTCTTT.

V usage is TRBV5-5 and J usage is TRBJ1-1, with D unclear. Between the trimmed V and J ends, which lost 4 bases and 2 bases, there was a span of 9 bases. The germline V gene encodes CDR1 SGHKS and CDR2 YYEKEE (reference sequence). The CDR3 contains 13 residues. The CDR3: CASSRIDNTEAFF. For the CDR3, the DNA is TGTGCCAGCAGCCGAATCGATAACACTGAAGCTTTCTTT. Full variable domain (missing parts from reference TRBV5-5 and TRBJ1-1): DAGVTQSPTHLIKTRGQQVTLRCSPISGHKSVSWYQQVLGQGPQFIFQYYEKEERGRGNFPDRFSARQFPNYSSELNVNALLLGDSALYLCASSRIDNTEAFFGQGTRLTVV.

This clonotype was recorded many times. This CDR3 is CASTPRAGNYGYTF. The CDR3 region has the DNA TGTGCCAGCACCCCTCGAGCAGGCAACTATGGCTACACCTTC. This chain links TRBV28 with TRBJ1-2; D gene ambiguous. This CDR3 is 14 amino acids long. The V gene lost 7 bases and the J gene lost 2 bases, with 14 bases spanning the gap. Germline-derived CDR1 and CDR2 are MDHEN and SYDVKM.

In regard to this clonotype: The conserved phenylalanine or tryptophan is not found at the CDR3 terminus, so this likely reflects a read error. CDR3 in DNA: TGTGCCATCAGTGAGGCACCGGGACAGAAATCCTACGAGCAGTACTCC. Protein sequence: CAISEAPGQKSYEQYS. The rearrangement links TRBV10-3 to TRBJ2-7; TRBD1 matches 7 bases. The CDR3 length is 16 residues. J gave up 1 base and V 2 bases, and 8 bases lay outside the gene matches. Germline V gene data show CDR1 as ENHRY and CDR2 as SYGVKD.

This chain uses TRBV10-1 with TRBJ1-5; possible D gene TRBD1, 5 bases. There are 13 residues in the CDR3. With 2 bases removed from V and 9 bases from J, the gap between germline ends came to 11 bases. Per the germline V gene, CDR1 is WNHNN and CDR2 is SYGVQD (reference sequence). CDR3 nucleotide sequence: TGCGCCAGCAGTGAGGACCCGGGGGGGCCCCAGCATTTT. This sequence encodes CASSEDPGGPQHF.

In this sample, this clonotype turned up many times. The chain couples TRBV28 to TRBJ2-1; tentatively, D is TRBD2 (6 bases). CDR3 size: 15 residues. CDR1 is MDHEN, CDR2 SYDVKM, per germline. Trimming pared 6 bases from V and 4 bases from J, leaving 16 bases between. CDR3 amino acids: CASSHQGGSYNEQFF. The CDR3 region has the DNA TGTGCCAGCAGCCATCAGGGAGGATCGTACAATGAGCAGTTCTTC.

This rearrangement joins TRBV10-3 to TRBJ2-1, with 14 bases identical to TRBD2. Germline values: CDR1 ENHRY, CDR2 SYGVKD. V lost 3 bases, J lost 8 bases, and 12 bases stayed unmatched. This CDR3 contains 18 residues. CDR3 nucleotides: TGTGCCATCAGTGATCCCCCCGGACTAGCGGGAGGTATATATGAGCAGTTCTTC. Translated, it gives CAISDPPGLAGGIYEQFF.

This clonotype has at least ten counts. The chain employs TRBV29-1 and TRBJ2-2; possibly TRBD2 for D (6 bases). This CDR3 is 14 amino acids long. V lost 6 bases to trimming and J lost 0 bases, with 11 bases between them. The V gene's germline CDR1 is SQVTM and CDR2 ANQGSEA. The CDR3 region has the DNA TGCAGCGTCCGGGACTCGTCGAACACCGGGGAGCTGTTTTTT. Translated, it gives CSVRDSSNTGELFF.

The V and J genes are TRBV6-1 and TRBJ1-2; a possible D gene is TRBD1 (5 bases). Germline CDR1 MNHNS, CDR2 SASEGT. The CDR3 is 12 amino acids. V shed 8 bases and J shed 8 bases, with 15 bases lying between them. CDR3 sequence: CASDSSGRGYTF. The CDR3 DNA is TGTGCCAGCGACTCCTCGGGACGAGGCTACACCTTC.

The CDR3 loop is CSAKTRTDTQYF. In DNA, the CDR3 is TGCAGTGCTAAGACCAGAACAGATACGCAGTATTTT. The chain carries TRBV20-1 and TRBJ2-3, with D hard to call. The germline CDR1 and CDR2 sequences are DFQATT and SNEGSKA (reference sequence). This CDR3 has 12 amino acids. V was pared by 4 bases and J by 3 bases, with 8 bases between.

About this clonotype: A much larger clone differs from this one at a single base, so this may be a read error. The chain recombines TRBV6-2 or TRBV6-3 with TRBJ2-1; the D gene is possibly TRBD2 (5 bases). CDR1 is MNHEY and CDR2 is SVGEGT in the germline V gene. The CDR3 consists of 14 residues. CDR3 nucleotide sequence: TGTGCCAGCGGTTACGCGGACTTATACAATGAGCAGTTCTTC. It is translated as CASGYADLYNEQFF.

This clonotype was counted ten times or more. This sequence joins TRBV28 and TRBJ2-7; 9 nucleotides match TRBD1. The length of the CDR3 is 14 residues. The V and J ends lost 6 bases and 5 bases, in that order; junction bases with no gene match: 8. CDR1 and CDR2 from the germline V gene are MDHEN and SYDVKM. CDR3 in amino acids: CASRTGGLVHEQYF. The CDR3 DNA follows: TGTGCCAGCAGGACAGGGGGTTTAGTGCACGAGCAGTACTTC.

This clonotype was recorded a few times. The V gene is TRBV5-8, the J gene TRBJ1-5; tentative D call: TRBD1 (5 bases). Per the germline V gene, CDR1 is SGHTS and CDR2 is YDEGEE. V shed 3 bases and J shed 4 bases, with 17 bases lying between them. The CDR3 runs 16 residues. This chain's CDR3 is CASSWGTGRGNQPQHF. DNA for the CDR3: TGTGCCAGCAGCTGGGGGACCGGACGGGGTAATCAGCCCCAGCATTTT.

CDR3 sequence: CASSLEGLAPDTQYF. The CDR3 coding sequence is TGTGCCAGCAGCTTAGAGGGACTAGCGCCCGATACGCAGTATTTT. V is TRBV11-2 and J is TRBJ2-3; 10 bases line up with TRBD2. The CDR3 is 15 amino acids. With V trimmed by 0 bases and J by 6 bases, 3 bases remained unmatched. Germline loops: CDR1 SGHAT, CDR2 FQNNGV.

This clonotype occurred many times. The J gene is TRBJ2-5, the V gene TRBV3-1, with D hard to call. The CDR3 sequence is 14 residues long. V lost 1 base to trimming and J lost 5 bases, with 11 bases between them. Germline V gives CDR1 LGHDT, CDR2 YNNKEL (reference sequence). CDR3 DNA: TGTGCCAGCAGCCAAGCTGGGGTGGTCGAGACCCAGTACTTC. Its protein product is CASSQAGVVETQYF.

This clonotype was counted at least ten times. The chain employs TRBV30 and TRBJ2-4; TRBD2 matches at 9 bases. CDR3 length: 16 residues. The V and J ends lost 1 base and 3 bases, in that order; junction bases with no gene match: 7. From germline, CDR1 is GTSNPN and CDR2 SVGIG (reference sequence). CDR3 coding DNA: TGTGCCTGGAGTGGGGCTAGCGGGAATCGCAAAAACATTCAGTACTTC. Its translation is CAWSGASGNRKNIQYF.

V is TRBV7-9 and J is TRBJ2-1, with D perhaps TRBD1 (6 bases). This CDR3 comprises 16 residues. Germline CDR1 is SEHNR and CDR2 is FQNEAQ (reference sequence). V was trimmed by 7 bases and J by 6 bases, leaving 22 bases between them. The CDR3 bases are TGTGCCAGCACCTTCTCGGGGACATTAAACCCCAATGAGCAGTTCTTC. It yields the protein CASTFSGTLNPNEQFF.

This clonotype was picked up many times. This chain joins TRBV5-1 and TRBJ1-1; no definite D call. Trimming pared 8 bases from V and 4 bases from J, leaving 15 bases between. The CDR3 runs to 13 residues. In germline, CDR1 is SGHRS, CDR2 YFSETQ. Written as DNA, the CDR3 is TGCGCCAGTGGACTCTGGGGAGGCACTGAAGCTTTCTTT. Its translation: CASGLWGGTEAFF.

V gene TRBV6-1 combines with J gene TRBJ2-7; D not resolved. The CDR3 spans 14 residues. Trimming cost V 7 bases and J 0 bases, with 13 bases left between them. Per germline, CDR1 MNHNS and CDR2 SASEGT. In DNA form, the CDR3 reads TGTGCCAGCATTCTGGACGCGAGCTCCTACGAGCAGTACTTC. This codes for CASILDASSYEQYF.

The V call is TRBV18, the J call TRBJ2-7; 9 bases are a match to TRBD2. The CDR3 sequence is 16 residues long. From germline, CDR1 is KGHSH and CDR2 LQKENI. V was pared by 1 base and J by 5 bases, with 9 bases of the junction left unmatched. CDR3 in amino acids: CASSPRGSGSRDEQYF. The CDR3 DNA sequence: TGTGCCAGCTCACCACGGGGTAGCGGGAGTCGGGACGAGCAGTACTTC.

This clonotype was seen a few times. V and J are TRBV12-3 or TRBV12-4 and TRBJ2-7, with D maybe TRBD2 (5 bases). This CDR3 has 15 amino acids. Trimming shortened V by 2 bases and J by 0 bases, and 11 bases separated the two germline ends. Here the CDR3 DNA reads TGTGCCAGCAGTTTACGTCTGGGGAGCTCCTACGAGCAGTACTTC. Its protein product is CASSLRLGSSYEQYF.

In this sample, this clonotype turned up many times. CDR3 bases: TGTGCCAGCAGTTACTCGAGCGGCAGGGGCAACTCCTACGAGCAGTACTTC. It specifies CASSYSSGRGNSYEQYF. The V and J genes are TRBV6-5 and TRBJ2-7, with D possibly TRBD1 on 6 matching bases. The germline V gene has CDR1 MNHEY and CDR2 SVGAGI. Trimming took off 0 bases at V and 0 bases at J, with 15 bases between the two ends. This CDR3 is 17 amino acids long.

This clonotype was recorded many times. J is TRBJ2-1 and V is TRBV20-1; D remains ambiguous. This CDR3 is 14 amino acids long. Deletions cut 0 bases from V and 7 bases from J, with 13 bases between. The germline CDR1 and CDR2 sequences are DFQATT and SNEGSKA (reference sequence). CDR3 sequence reads: CSAREGSWENEQFF. CDR3 DNA sequence: TGCAGTGCTAGAGAGGGCAGTTGGGAAAATGAGCAGTTCTTC.

This chain uses TRBV15 with TRBJ1-1, with D possibly TRBD1 on 5 matching bases. CDR3 size: 12 residues. From germline, CDR1 is LNHNV and CDR2 YYDKDF (reference sequence). Trimming left V 5 bases short and J 1 base short, with 5 bases between. The CDR3 sequence is CATSGANTEAFF. The CDR3 nucleotides are TGTGCCACCAGCGGGGCGAACACTGAAGCTTTCTTT.

In its sample, this clonotype was seen many times. J is TRBJ2-2 and V is TRBV12-5, with TRBD2 matching 12 bases. The CDR3 is made up of 19 amino acids. CDR1 LGHNT and CDR2 FRNRAP come from the germline V gene. With V trimmed by 1 base and J by 0 bases, 6 bases remained unmatched. The CDR3 DNA reads TGTGCTAGTGGTTTGGCGACTAGCGGGGGAAGTCCGAACACCGGGGAGCTGTTTTTT. Translating it yields CASGLATSGGSPNTGELFF.